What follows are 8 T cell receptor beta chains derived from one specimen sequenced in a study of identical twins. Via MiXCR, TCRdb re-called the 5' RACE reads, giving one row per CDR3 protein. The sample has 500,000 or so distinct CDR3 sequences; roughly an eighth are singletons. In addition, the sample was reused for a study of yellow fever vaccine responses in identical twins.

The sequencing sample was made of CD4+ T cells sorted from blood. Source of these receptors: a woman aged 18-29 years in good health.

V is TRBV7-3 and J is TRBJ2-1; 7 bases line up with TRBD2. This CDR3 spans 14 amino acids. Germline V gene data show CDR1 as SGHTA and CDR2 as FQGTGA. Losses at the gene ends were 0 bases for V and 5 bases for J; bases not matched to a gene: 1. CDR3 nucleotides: TGTGCCAGCAGCTTAACGGGACTAAACAATGAGCAGTTCTTC. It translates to CASSLTGLNNEQFF.

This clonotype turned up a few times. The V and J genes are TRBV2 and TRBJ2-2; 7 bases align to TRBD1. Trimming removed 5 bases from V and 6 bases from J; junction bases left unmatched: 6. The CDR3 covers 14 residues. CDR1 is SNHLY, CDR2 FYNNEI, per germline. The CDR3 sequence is CASSRTGEAGELFF. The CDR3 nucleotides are TGTGCCAGCAGTAGGACAGGCGAGGCCGGGGAGCTGTTTTTT.

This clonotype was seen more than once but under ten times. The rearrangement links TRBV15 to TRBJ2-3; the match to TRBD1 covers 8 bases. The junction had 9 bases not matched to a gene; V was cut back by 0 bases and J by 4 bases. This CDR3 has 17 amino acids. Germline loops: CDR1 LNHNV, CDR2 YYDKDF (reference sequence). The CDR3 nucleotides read TGTGCCACCAGCAGAGACTTCGGACAGGGTGGAGCAGATACGCAGTATTTT. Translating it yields CATSRDFGQGGADTQYF.

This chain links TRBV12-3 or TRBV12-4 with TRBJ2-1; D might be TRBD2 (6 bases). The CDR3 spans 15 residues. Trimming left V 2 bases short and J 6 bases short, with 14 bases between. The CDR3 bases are TGTGCCAGCAGTTTAAGGTTTGATAGCGGCAATGAGCAGTTCTTC. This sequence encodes CASSLRFDSGNEQFF.

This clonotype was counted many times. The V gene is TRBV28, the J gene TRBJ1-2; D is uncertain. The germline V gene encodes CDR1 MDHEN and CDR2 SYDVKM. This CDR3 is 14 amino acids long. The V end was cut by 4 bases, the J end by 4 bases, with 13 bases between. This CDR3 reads CASSSLRVLYGYTF. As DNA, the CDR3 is TGTGCCAGCAGTTCCCTCCGGGTACTCTATGGCTACACCTTC.

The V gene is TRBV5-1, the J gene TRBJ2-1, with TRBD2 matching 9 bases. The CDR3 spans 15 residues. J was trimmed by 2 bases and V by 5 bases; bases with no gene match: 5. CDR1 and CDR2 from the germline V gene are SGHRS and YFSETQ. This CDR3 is CASSSGTSPYNEQFF. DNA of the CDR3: TGCGCCAGCAGTTCCGGGACTAGCCCCTACAATGAGCAGTTCTTC.

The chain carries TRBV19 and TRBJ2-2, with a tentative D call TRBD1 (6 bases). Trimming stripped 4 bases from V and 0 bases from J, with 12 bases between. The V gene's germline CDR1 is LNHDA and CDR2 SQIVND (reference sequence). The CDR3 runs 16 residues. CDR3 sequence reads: CASSKGSGANTGELFF. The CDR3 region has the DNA TGTGCCAGTAGTAAGGGGTCAGGGGCGAACACCGGGGAGCTGTTTTTT.

The CDR3 nucleotides are TGCGCCAGCAGCCAAGGTGGGGGTCGGGTCTACAATGAGCAGTTCTTC. This codes for CASSQGGGRVYNEQFF. This chain connects TRBV4-1 to TRBJ2-1, with D possibly being TRBD1 or TRBD2 (5 bases each). Deletions cut 1 base from V and 3 bases from J, with 13 bases between. There are 16 residues in the CDR3. Germline loops: CDR1 MGHRA, CDR2 YSYEKL.